This TCR beta chain was captured in a study of blood T cell repertoires in COVID-19. At the level of the study: The origin of the acute and convalescent COVID-19 samples was the United States, Italy and Spain.

In the authors' methods: The assay estimated nucleated cells by amplifying reference gene primers. Only in-frame clones appear in the TCRdb table, and some are missing; sequencing was by immunoSEQ multiplex PCR. V and J calls and clone size are given by that table; D and trimming were obtained from the DNA. The repertoire consists of 90,000 to 150,000 clones, with about 86% occurring once and the leading ten covering 0.88%. J was trimmed by 4 bases and V by 2 bases; bases with no gene match: 3. This CDR3 spans 15 amino acids. Germline V gene sequence: CDR1 SNHLY, CDR2 FYNNEI. The TCR was taken from a woman between 50 and 59 years old with active or convalescent COVID-19. The specimen was peripheral blood. The chain combines TRBV2 with TRBJ2-1; 9 bases align to TRBD2. CDR3 coding DNA: TGTGCCAGCAGTGAATTACTAGCGGGTTACAATGAGCAGTTCTTC. Translating gives CASSELLAGYNEQFF.